The rows below give T cell receptor beta chains drawn from one sample of a study of blood T cell repertoires in COVID-19. Profiling relied on immunoSEQ multiplex PCR, and the TCRdb table lists in-frame clones only, not all of them. The sample records around 100,000 clones, roughly 79% being singletons. Material for sequencing was peripheral blood. These TCRs come from an older man with COVID-19, enrolled during active disease. Both conserved end residues are part of each CDR3. D genes are given only for firm matches. Expanded clones get a size class; other rows say once, few or many, or leave the size out.

CDR3 protein: CASTLTGREGDTQYF; CDR3 DNA: TGCGCCAGCACCCTGACAGGGCGGGAGGGAGATACGCAGTATTTT; J gene: TRBJ2-3; clone size: .; D gene: TRBD2; V gene: TRBV5-1
CDR3 protein: CASSEVEQSNGYTF; CDR3 DNA: TGTGCCAGTAGTGAAGTAGAACAGTCGAATGGCTACACCTTC; J gene: TRBJ1-2; clone size: .; D gene: .; V gene: TRBV19
CDR3 protein: CASSDRITDTQYF; CDR3 DNA: TGTGCCAGCAGTGACAGGATCACAGATACGCAGTATTTT; J gene: TRBJ2-3; clone size: .; D gene: .; V gene: TRBV2
CDR3 protein: CASSLRQGSTDTQYF; CDR3 DNA: TGTGCCAGCAGCTTGAGACAGGGTAGCACAGATACGCAGTATTTT; J gene: TRBJ2-3; clone size: .; D gene: TRBD1; V gene: TRBV11-2
CDR3 protein: CSATATYEQYF; CDR3 DNA: TGCAGTGCTACCGCGACCTACGAGCAGTACTTC; J gene: TRBJ2-7; clone size: .; D gene: .; V gene: TRBV20-1
CDR3 protein: CASSTGLAGVEETQYF; CDR3 DNA: TGTGCCAGCAGCACCGGACTAGCGGGAGTCGAAGAGACCCAGTACTTC; J gene: TRBJ2-5; clone size: few; D gene: TRBD2; V gene: TRBV9
CDR3 protein: CASSLGPRGYTF; CDR3 DNA: TGTGCCAGCAGCTTAGGACCTAGGGGCTACACCTTC; J gene: TRBJ1-2; clone size: once; D gene: .; V gene: TRBV7-9
CDR3 protein: CAWSVGQGDEKLFF; CDR3 DNA: TGTGCCTGGAGTGTAGGACAGGGTGACGAAAAACTGTTTTTT; J gene: TRBJ1-4; clone size: .; D gene: TRBD1; V gene: TRBV30
CDR3 protein: CASSLRSSSGGFLNEQFF; CDR3 DNA: TGTGCCAGCAGCTTAAGGTCGTCTAGCGGGGGTTTCCTCAATGAGCAGTTCTTC; J gene: TRBJ2-1; clone size: .; D gene: TRBD2; V gene: TRBV7-2
CDR3 protein: CAISQPGERLSDTQYF; CDR3 DNA: TGTGCCATCAGCCAACCAGGGGAGCGGCTCTCAGATACGCAGTATTTT; J gene: TRBJ2-3; clone size: .; D gene: .; V gene: TRBV10-3